The 15 T cell receptor beta chains reported below all come from one sample, sequenced in a study of regulatory T cells in long-lasting Graves disease. Relying on iRepertoire HTBI primers and Arm-PCR of CDR3 regions, the team built TCR beta libraries. A single record per CDR3 protein comes from TCRdb applying MiXCR to the multiplex PCR reads. The data show hundreds of thousands of distinct CDR3 sequences, about 30% seen once. Described time point: persistent/refractory GD, antithyroid drugs over 5 years with positive TRAb. Following extraction of RNA from PBMCs, that RNA was used to make the TCR library. Sequenced material: peripheral blood mononuclear cells (PBMCs), taken when the disease was refractory, from a patient treated with antithyroid drugs. Receptor source: a female donor with Graves disease.

The J gene is TRBJ2-2, the V gene TRBV12-3 or TRBV12-4; 15 nucleotides align to TRBD2. Trimming removed 8 bases from V and 7 bases from J; junction bases left unmatched: 5. This CDR3 has 15 amino acids. The DNA of the CDR3 is TGTGCCAGCTCCGGGACTAGCGGGAGGTTCGGGGAGCTGTTTTTT. Its protein product is CASSGTSGRFGELFF.

This clonotype was detected ten times or more. V usage is TRBV12-3 or TRBV12-4 and J usage is TRBJ1-4; D is possibly TRBD1 (6 bases). The CDR3 is 16 residues long. V lost 5 bases to trimming and J lost 1 base, with 14 bases between them. The CDR3 region has the DNA TGTGCCAGCAGTCCGGCCGACAGGATAACTAATGAAAAACTGTTTTTT. Its translation is CASSPADRITNEKLFF.

A single count supports this clonotype. This chain uses TRBV5-1 with TRBJ1-2; 8 bases map to TRBD1. The CDR3 length is 12 residues. The V gene end was trimmed by 2 bases and the J gene end by 10 bases; junction bases not matched to a gene: 4. CDR1 is SGHRS, CDR2 YFSETQ, per germline. CDR3 bases: TGCGCCAGCAGCTTTGGACAGGGCGACTACACCTTC. Its protein is CASSFGQGDYTF. The entire variable domain, with the rest obtained from reference TRBV5-1 and TRBJ1-2, is as follows: KAGVTQTPRYLIKTRGQQVTLSCSPISGHRSVSWYQQTPGQGLQFLFEYFSETQRNKGNFPGRFSGRQFSNSRSEMNVSTLELGDSALYLCASSFGQGDYTFGSGTRLTVV.

This clonotype came up a few times. This chain joins TRBV12-3 or TRBV12-4 and TRBJ1-6, with D possibly TRBD1 on 5 matching bases. Trimming shortened V by 3 bases and J by 9 bases, and 21 bases separated the two germline ends. This CDR3 has 17 amino acids. CDR3 nucleotide sequence: TGTGCCAGCAGTTTGGGTTTTGCAGGGAGTTTGCGTTCACCCCTCCACTTT. As protein: CASSLGFAGSLRSPLHF.

The chain couples TRBV5-1 to TRBJ1-1; D is uncertain. The CDR3 is 17 residues long. Germline lookup yields CDR1 SGHRS and CDR2 YFSETQ. Deletions cut 2 bases from V and 4 bases from J, with 21 bases between. The CDR3, as DNA: TGCGCCAGCAGCTTTGTAGGTTCGAGACCGAGGGCCACTGAAGCTTTCTTT. Protein product: CASSFVGSRPRATEAFF.

This rearrangement joins TRBV20-1 to TRBJ1-1; D not resolved. Trimming stripped 0 bases from V and 7 bases from J, with 3 bases between. Germline lookup yields CDR1 DFQATT and CDR2 SNEGSKA (reference sequence). The CDR3 sequence is 10 residues long. CDR3 residues: CSARDYEAFF. The CDR3 nucleotides are TGCAGTGCTAGAGATTATGAAGCTTTCTTT.

The table lists this clonotype with a few counts. V gene TRBV11-2 combines with J gene TRBJ2-7; 10 nucleotides agree with TRBD1. Germline V lookup: CDR1 SGHAT, CDR2 FQNNGV. CDR3 length: 15 amino acids. With V trimmed by 6 bases and J by 11 bases, 16 bases remained unmatched. The CDR3 reads CASRARQGAQDKEYF. The CDR3 coding sequence is TGTGCCAGCAGGGCAAGACAGGGGGCGCAGGATAAGGAGTACTTC.

This clonotype was recorded many times. The chain combines TRBV6-9 with TRBJ1-2; tentative D call: TRBD1 (6 bases). Trimming took 3 bases from V and 4 from J, leaving 12 bases between them. Germline values: CDR1 MNHGY, CDR2 SVAAGI. The CDR3 extends over 14 amino acids. CDR3 amino acids: CASSYGGGSYGYTF. For the CDR3, the DNA is TGTGCCAGCAGTTACGGTGGGGGCAGCTATGGCTACACCTTC.

This chain links TRBV15 with TRBJ2-7, with 9 bases matching TRBD1. Germline V CDR1 and CDR2: LNHNV, YYDKDF (reference sequence). Trimming cost V 1 base and J 2 bases; bases outside gene matches: 3. The CDR3 runs 15 residues. The CDR3 bases are TGTGCCACCAGCAGAGTGAGACAGGGGGCCTACGAGCAGTACTTC. Its protein product is CATSRVRQGAYEQYF.

The chain carries TRBV2 and TRBJ1-1; 7 nucleotides line up with TRBD1. Germline-derived CDR1 and CDR2 are SNHLY and FYNNEI. This CDR3 is 14 amino acids long. V was clipped by 6 bases and J by 5 bases; unmatched bases: 9. CDR3 amino acids: CASRTGQVITEAFF. CDR3 bases: TGTGCCAGCAGAACCGGACAGGTAATAACTGAAGCTTTCTTT.

V gene TRBV6-2 or TRBV6-3 combines with J gene TRBJ2-3, with 8 positions matching TRBD1. This CDR3 contains 15 residues. Germline V lookup: CDR1 MNHEY, CDR2 SVGEGT. The trim removed 2 bases at V and 2 bases at J, leaving 3 bases unmatched. For the CDR3, the DNA is TGTGCCAGCAGTTACAACAGGGGGAACACAGATACGCAGTATTTT. Its translation: CASSYNRGNTDTQYF.

This clonotype appeared many times. J is TRBJ2-7 and V is TRBV27; TRBD1 or TRBD2 may be the D gene (6 bases each). Germline CDR1 reads MNHEY; CDR2 reads SMNVEV (reference sequence). This CDR3 has 15 amino acids. V was shortened by 3 bases and J by 2 bases, with 14 bases between the two germline ends. Written as DNA, the CDR3 is TGTGCCAGCAGTTTGACCCGGGGGCATACCTACGAGCAGTACTTC. Translation gives CASSLTRGHTYEQYF.

This clonotype was detected ten times or more. The chain is built from TRBV28 and TRBJ1-2; possibly TRBD1 for D (6 bases). The CDR3 has 13 amino acids. Trimming removed 6 bases from V and 7 bases from J, with 15 bases in between. The germline CDR1 and CDR2 sequences are MDHEN and SYDVKM. Here the CDR3 reads CASSTQGLVGYTF. The DNA of the CDR3 is TGTGCCAGCAGCACACAGGGCCTCGTTGGCTACACCTTC.

The chain has TRBV6-1 and TRBJ2-5, with 9 bases lining up with TRBD2. The ends lost 11 bases at V and 5 bases at J; junction bases unmatched: 12. Germline CDR1 is MNHNS and CDR2 is SASEGT. The CDR3 has 14 amino acids. The CDR3, as DNA: TGTGCCTCAGCGTTGGGACTAGCAGGGGAGACCCAGTACTTC. Translation gives CASALGLAGETQYF.

V and J are TRBV3-1 and TRBJ2-5, with 14 nucleotides matching TRBD2. The CDR3 contains 18 residues. The junction had 10 bases not matched to a gene; V was cut back by 2 bases and J by 5 bases. Germline CDR1 is LGHDT and CDR2 is YNNKEL (reference sequence). CDR3 nucleotides: TGTGCCAGCAGCCAACGCAGACCGGGACTAGCGGGAGTTGAGACCCAGTACTTC. Its protein product is CASSQRRPGLAGVETQYF.